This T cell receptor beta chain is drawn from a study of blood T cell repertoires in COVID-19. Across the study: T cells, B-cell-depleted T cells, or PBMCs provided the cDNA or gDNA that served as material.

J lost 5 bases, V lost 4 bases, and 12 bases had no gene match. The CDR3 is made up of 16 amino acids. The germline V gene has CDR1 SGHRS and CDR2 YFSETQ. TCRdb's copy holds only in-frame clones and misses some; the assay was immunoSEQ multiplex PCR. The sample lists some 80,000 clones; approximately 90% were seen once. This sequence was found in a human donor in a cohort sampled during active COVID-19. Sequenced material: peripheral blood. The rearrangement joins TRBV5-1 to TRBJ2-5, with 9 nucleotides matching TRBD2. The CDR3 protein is CASSGSSGGRQETQYF. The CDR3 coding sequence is TGCGCCAGCAGCGGGTCGAGCGGGGGGAGACAGGAGACCCAGTACTTC.